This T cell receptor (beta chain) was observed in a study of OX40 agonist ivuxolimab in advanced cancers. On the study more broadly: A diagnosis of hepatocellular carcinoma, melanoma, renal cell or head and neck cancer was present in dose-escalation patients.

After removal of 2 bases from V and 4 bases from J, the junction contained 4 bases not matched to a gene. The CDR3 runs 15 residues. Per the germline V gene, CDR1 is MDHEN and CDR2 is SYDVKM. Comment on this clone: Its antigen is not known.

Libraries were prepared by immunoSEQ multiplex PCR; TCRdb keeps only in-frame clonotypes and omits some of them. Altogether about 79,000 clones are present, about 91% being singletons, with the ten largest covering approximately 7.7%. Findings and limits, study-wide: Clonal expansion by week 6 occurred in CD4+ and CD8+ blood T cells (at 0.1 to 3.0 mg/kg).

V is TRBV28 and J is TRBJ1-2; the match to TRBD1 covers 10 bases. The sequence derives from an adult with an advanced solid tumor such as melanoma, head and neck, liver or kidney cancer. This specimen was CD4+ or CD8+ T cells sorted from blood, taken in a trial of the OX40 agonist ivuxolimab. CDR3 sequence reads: CASSLPGTGAYGYTF. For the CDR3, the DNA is TGTGCCAGCAGTTTACCCGGGACAGGGGCCTATGGCTACACCTTC.